Here is one T cell receptor beta chain with its context. This sample stems from a study of blood T cells in healthy people across ages. Trimming took off 0 bases at V and 8 bases at J, with 12 bases between the two ends. This CDR3 region has 14 residues. Germline CDR1 SGHRS, CDR2 YFSETQ. Next came a second PCR, run for about 7 to 12 cycles, which used a sample-barcoded 5' primer along with a J-beta primer mix. MiXCR, applied by TCRdb to the 5' RACE reads, yields one record per CDR3 protein. The sample consists of about 1.5 million distinct CDR3 sequences, about 42% of them appearing once. The receptor comes from a woman aged 18-30 years in good health. The V and J genes are TRBV5-1 and TRBJ2-1; perhaps TRBD2 as D (5 bases). The sequencing input was blood. CDR3: CASSLDISSDEQFF. CDR3 nucleotides: TGCGCCAGCAGCTTGGATATTAGTAGCGATGAGCAGTTCTTC.